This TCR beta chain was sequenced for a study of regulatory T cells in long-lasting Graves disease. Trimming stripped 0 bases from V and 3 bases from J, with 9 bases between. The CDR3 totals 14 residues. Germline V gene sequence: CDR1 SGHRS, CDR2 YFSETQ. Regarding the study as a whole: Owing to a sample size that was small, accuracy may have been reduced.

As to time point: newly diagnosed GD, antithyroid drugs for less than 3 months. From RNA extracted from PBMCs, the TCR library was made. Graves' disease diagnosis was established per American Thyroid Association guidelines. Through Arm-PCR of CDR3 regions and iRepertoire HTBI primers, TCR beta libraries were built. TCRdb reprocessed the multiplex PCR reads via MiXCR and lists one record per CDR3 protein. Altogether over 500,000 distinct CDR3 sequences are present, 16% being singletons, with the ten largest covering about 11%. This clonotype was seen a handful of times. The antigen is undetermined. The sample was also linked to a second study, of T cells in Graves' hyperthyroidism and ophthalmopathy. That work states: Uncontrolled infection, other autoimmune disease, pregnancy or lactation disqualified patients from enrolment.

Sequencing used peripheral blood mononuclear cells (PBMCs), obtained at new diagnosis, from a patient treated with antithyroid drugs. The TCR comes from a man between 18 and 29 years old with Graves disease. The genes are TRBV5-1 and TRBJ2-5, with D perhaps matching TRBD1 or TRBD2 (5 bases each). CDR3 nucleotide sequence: TGCGCCAGCAGCTTGGCCGGGGCGGAAGAGACCCAGTACTTC. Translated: CASSLAGAEETQYF.